This TCR beta chain was sequenced in a study of blood T cell repertoires in COVID-19. The V end was cut by 0 bases, the J end by 5 bases, with 13 bases between. CDR1 is MNHEY and CDR2 is SVGEGT in the germline V gene. The CDR3 runs 15 residues. Data came from immunoSEQ multiplex PCR; TCRdb stores just in-frame clones and leaves some out. This table holds around 100,000 clones, roughly nine tenths found once. The receptor was isolated from a man in his forties or fifties with acute or convalescent COVID-19. The chain links TRBV6-2 or TRBV6-3 to TRBJ2-5, with D possibly matching TRBD1 (6 bases). The specimen was peripheral blood. CDR3 sequence (DNA): TGTGCCAGCAGTTACTCTTGGGACACTGGGGAGACCCAGTACTTC. Translated, it gives CASSYSWDTGETQYF.